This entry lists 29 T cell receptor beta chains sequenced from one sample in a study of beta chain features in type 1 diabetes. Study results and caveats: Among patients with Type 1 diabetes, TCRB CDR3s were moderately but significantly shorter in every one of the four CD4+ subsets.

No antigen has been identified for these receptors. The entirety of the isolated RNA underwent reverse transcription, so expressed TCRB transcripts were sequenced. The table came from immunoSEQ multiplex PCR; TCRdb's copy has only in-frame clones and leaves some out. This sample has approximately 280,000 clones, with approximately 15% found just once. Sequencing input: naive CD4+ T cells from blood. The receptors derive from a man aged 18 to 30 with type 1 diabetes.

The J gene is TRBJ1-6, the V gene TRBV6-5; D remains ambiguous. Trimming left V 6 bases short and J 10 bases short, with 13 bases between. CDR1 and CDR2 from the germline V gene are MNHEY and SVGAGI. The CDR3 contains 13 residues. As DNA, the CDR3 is TGTGCCAGCAGCCGGAGTTTACCCTCACCCCTCCACTTT. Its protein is CASSRSLPSPLHF.

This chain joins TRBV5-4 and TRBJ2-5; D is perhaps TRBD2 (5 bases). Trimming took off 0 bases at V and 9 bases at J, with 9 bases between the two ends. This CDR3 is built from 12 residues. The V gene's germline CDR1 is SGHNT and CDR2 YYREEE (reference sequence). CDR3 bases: TGTGCCAGCAGCTTGGCCGAGAGGGCCCAGTACTTC. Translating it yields CASSLAERAQYF.

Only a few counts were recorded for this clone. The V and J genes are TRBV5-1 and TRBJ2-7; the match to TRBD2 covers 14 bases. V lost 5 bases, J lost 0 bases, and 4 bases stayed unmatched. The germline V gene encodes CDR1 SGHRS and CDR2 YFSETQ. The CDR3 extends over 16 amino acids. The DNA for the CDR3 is TGCGCCAGCAGGGGGACTAGCGGGAGCCTCTCCTACGAGCAGTACTTC. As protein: CASRGTSGSLSYEQYF.

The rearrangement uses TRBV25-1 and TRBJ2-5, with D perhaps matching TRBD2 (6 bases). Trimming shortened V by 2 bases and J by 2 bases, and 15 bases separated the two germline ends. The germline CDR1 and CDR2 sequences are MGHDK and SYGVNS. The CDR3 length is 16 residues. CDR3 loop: CASSEGVAASQETQYF. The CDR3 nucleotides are TGTGCCAGCAGTGAAGGGGTAGCGGCATCACAAGAGACCCAGTACTTC.

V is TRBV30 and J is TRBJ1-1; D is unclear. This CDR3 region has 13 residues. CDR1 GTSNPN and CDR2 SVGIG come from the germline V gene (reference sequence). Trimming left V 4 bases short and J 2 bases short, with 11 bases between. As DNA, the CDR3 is TGTGCCTGGACCCAGTCCCTCAACACTGAAGCTTTCTTT. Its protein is CAWTQSLNTEAFF.

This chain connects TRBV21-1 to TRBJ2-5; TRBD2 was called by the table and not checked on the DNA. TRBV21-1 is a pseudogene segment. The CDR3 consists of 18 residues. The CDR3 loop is CASSTRTSGPQNQETQYF. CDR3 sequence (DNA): TGTGCCAGCAGCACTAGGACTAGCGGCCCTCAGAACCAAGAGACCCAGTACTTC.

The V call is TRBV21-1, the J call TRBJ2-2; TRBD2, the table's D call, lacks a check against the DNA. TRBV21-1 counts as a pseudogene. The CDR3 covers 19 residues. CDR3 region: CATITGLVHSLANTGELFF. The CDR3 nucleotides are TGTGCCACTATCACGGGTTTAGTTCATTCTCTCGCGAACACCGGGGAGCTGTTTTTT.

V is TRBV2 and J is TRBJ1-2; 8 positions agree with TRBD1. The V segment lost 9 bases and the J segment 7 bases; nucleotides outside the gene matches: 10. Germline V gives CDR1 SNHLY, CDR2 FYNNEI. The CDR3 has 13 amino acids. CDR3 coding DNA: TGTGCCAGGAAATTACAGGGGGAGAGTGGCTACACCTTC. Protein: CARKLQGESGYTF.

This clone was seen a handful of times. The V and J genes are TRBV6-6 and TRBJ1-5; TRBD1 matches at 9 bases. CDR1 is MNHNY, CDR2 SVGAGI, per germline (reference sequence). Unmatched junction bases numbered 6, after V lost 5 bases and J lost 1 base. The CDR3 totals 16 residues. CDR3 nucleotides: TGTGCCAGCAGTCGAAGGGACAGGGTGAGCAATCAGCCCCAGCATTTT. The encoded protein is CASSRRDRVSNQPQHF.

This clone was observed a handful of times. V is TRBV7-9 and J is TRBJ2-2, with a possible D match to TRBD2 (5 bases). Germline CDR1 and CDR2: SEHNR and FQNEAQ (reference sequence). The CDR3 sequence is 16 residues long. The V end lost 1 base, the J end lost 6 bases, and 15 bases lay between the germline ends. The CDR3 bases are TGTGCCAGCAGCTTAGAGGTCCGGGGTCCCCCCGGGGAGCTGTTTTTT. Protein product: CASSLEVRGPPGELFF.

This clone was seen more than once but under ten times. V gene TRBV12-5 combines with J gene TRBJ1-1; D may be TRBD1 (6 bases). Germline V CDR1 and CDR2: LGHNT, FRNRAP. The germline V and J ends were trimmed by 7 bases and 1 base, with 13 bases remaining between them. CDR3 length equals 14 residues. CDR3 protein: CASATRGANTEAFF. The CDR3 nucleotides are TGTGCTAGTGCCACTCGGGGGGCGAACACTGAAGCTTTCTTT.

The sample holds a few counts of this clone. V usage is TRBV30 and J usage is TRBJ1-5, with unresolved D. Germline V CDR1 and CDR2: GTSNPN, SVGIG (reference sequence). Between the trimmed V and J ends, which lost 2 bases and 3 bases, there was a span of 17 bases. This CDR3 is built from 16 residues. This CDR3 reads CAWSRFRGRDNQPQHF. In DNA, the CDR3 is TGTGCCTGGAGTAGGTTTCGAGGCCGCGACAATCAGCCCCAGCATTTT.

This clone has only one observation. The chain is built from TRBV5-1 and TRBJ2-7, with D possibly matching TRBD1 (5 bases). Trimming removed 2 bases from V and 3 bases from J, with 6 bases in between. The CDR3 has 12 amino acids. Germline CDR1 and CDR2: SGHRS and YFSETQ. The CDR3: CASSFDSYEQYF. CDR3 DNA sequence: TGCGCCAGCAGCTTCGACAGCTACGAGCAGTACTTC.

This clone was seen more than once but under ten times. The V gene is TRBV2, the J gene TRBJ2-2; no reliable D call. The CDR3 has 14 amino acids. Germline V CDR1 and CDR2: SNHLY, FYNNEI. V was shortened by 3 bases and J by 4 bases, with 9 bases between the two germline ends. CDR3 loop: CASSDLLRTGELFF. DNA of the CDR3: TGTGCCAGCAGTGACTTACTACGCACCGGGGAGCTGTTTTTT.

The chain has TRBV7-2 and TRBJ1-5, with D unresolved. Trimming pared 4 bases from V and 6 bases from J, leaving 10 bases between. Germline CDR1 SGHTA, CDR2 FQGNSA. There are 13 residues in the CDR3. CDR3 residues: CASSSEESQPQHF. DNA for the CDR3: TGTGCCAGCAGCTCCGAAGAGTCTCAGCCCCAGCATTTT.

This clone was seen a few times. The CDR3 nucleotides read TGCGCCAGCAGCTTGGAACAGGGTTGGGGGGAGCAGTTCTTC. Translated: CASSLEQGWGEQFF. The chain is built from TRBV5-1 and TRBJ2-1; perhaps TRBD1 as D (6 bases). Per the germline V gene, CDR1 is SGHRS and CDR2 is YFSETQ. The CDR3 sequence is 14 residues long. The V gene lost 0 bases and the J gene lost 10 bases, with 14 bases spanning the gap.

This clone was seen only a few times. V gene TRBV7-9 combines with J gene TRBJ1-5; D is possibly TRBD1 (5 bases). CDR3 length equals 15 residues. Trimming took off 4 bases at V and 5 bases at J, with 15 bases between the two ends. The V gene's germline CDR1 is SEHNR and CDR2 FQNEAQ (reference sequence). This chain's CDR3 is CASSSRGLGDQPQHF. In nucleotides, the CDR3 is TGTGCCAGCAGCTCTCGGGGGTTAGGGGATCAGCCCCAGCATTTT.

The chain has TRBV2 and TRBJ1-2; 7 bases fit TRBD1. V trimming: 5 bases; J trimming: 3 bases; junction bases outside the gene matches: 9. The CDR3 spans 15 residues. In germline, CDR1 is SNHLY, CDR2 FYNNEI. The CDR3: CASSIRQGTHYGYTF. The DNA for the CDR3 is TGTGCCAGCAGTATAAGACAGGGTACCCACTATGGCTACACCTTC.

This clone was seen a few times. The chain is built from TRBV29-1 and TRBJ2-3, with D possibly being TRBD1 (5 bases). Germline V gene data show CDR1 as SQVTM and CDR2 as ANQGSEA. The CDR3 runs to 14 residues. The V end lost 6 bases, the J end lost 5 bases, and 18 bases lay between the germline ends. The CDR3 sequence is CSVAQGRLGDTQYF. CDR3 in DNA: TGCAGCGTCGCTCAGGGCCGGTTAGGAGATACGCAGTATTTT.

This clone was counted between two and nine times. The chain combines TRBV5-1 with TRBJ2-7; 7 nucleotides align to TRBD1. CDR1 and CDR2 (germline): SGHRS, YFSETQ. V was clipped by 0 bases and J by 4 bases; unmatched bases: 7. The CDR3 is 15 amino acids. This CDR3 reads CASSLGQGVPYEQYF. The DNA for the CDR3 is TGCGCCAGCAGCTTGGGACAGGGCGTCCCTTACGAGCAGTACTTC.

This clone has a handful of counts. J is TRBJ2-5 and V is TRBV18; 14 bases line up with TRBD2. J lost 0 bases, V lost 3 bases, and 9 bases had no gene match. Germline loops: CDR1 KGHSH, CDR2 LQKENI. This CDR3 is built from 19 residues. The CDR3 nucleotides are TGTGCCAGCTCACCTCGTCCTGGACTAGCGGGAGGTTACCAAGAGACCCAGTACTTC. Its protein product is CASSPRPGLAGGYQETQYF. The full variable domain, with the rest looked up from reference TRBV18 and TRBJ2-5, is NAGVMQNPRHLVRRRGQEARLRCSPMKGHSHVYWYRQLPEEGLKFMVYLQKENIIDESGMPKERFSAEFPKEGPSILRIQQVVRGDSAAYFCASSPRPGLAGGYQETQYFGPGTRLLVL.

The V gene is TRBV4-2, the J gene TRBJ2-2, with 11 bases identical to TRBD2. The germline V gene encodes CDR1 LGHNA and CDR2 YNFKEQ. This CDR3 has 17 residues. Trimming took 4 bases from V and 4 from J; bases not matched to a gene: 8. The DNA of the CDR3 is TGTGCCAGCAGCCGAGAACTAGCGGGAGTTGGCACCGGGGAGCTGTTTTTT. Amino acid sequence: CASSRELAGVGTGELFF.

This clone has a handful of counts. Here the CDR3 DNA reads TGTGCCAGCAGCACCGGGACTAGGGCGTACTTC. Translating gives CASSTGTRAYF. The chain couples TRBV7-2 to TRBJ2-7; TRBD2 matches 8 bases. The CDR3 is made up of 11 amino acids. Losses at the gene ends were 5 bases for V and 12 bases for J; bases not matched to a gene: 6. Germline-derived CDR1 and CDR2 are SGHTA and FQGNSA.

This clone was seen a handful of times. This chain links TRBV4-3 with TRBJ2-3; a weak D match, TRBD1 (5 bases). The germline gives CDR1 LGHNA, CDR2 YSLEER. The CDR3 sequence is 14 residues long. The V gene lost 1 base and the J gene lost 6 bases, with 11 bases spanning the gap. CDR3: CASSQGDSRDTQYF. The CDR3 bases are TGCGCCAGCAGCCAAGGAGACAGCCGTGATACGCAGTATTTT.

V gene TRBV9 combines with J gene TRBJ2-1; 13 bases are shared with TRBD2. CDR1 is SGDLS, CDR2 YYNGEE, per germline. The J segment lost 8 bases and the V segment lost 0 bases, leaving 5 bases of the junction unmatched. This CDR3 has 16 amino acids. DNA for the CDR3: TGTGCCAGCAGCGTAGGACTAGCGGGGGGATGGGATGAGCAGTTCTTC. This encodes CASSVGLAGGWDEQFF.

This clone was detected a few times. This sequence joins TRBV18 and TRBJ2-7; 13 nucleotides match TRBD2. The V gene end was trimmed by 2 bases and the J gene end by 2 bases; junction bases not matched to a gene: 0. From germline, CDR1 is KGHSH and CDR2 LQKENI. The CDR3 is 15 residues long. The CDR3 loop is CASSPGTSGTYEQYF. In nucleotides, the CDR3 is TGTGCCAGCTCACCAGGGACTAGCGGGACCTACGAGCAGTACTTC.

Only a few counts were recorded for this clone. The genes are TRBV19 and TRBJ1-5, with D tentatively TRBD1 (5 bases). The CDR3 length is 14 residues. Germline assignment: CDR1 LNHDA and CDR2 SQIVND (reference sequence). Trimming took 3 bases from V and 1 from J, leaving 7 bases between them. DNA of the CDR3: TGTGCCAGTAGTATCGACAGCAGCAATCAGCCCCAGCATTTT. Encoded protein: CASSIDSSNQPQHF.

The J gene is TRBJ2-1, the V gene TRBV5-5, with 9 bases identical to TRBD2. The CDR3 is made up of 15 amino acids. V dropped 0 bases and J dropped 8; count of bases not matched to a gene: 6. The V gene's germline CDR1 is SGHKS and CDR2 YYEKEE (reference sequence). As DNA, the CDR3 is TGTGCCAGCAGCTTGGTGCTAGCGGGATACGATGAGCAGTTCTTC. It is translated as CASSLVLAGYDEQFF.

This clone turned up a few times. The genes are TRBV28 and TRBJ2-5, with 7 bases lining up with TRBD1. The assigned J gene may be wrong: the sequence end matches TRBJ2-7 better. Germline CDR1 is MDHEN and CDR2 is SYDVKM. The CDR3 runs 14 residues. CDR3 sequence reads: CASSPGDSKYEQYF. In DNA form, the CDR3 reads TGTGCCAGCAGTCCTGGGGACAGCAAATACGAGCAGTACTTC.